The clone carrying this TCR beta chain has more than one count but fewer than ten. Its antigen is not known. This sample stems from a study of OX40 agonist ivuxolimab in advanced cancers. Overall study: Ivuxolimab, an agonistic anti-OX40 (CD134) antibody, was given to patients. Patients undergoing dose escalation presented with hepatocellular carcinoma, melanoma, renal cell or head and neck cancer.

Study-wide results and limits: Both CD4+ and CD8+ T cell populations in blood had undergone clonal expansion by week 6 at 0.1 to 3.0 mg/kg. Normalized T-cell clonal expansion was also low in a subset of nonresponders.

TCRdb's copy holds only in-frame clones and misses some; the assay was immunoSEQ multiplex PCR. The sample includes around 77,000 clones, 65% to 90% of them seen just once. CDR1 and CDR2 (germline): SGDLS, YYNGEE. The CDR3 covers 16 residues. V dropped 3 bases and J dropped 3; count of bases not matched to a gene: 8. The chain uses TRBV9 and TRBJ1-1; 10 nucleotides match TRBD1. Sequenced here: CD4+ or CD8+ T cells sorted from blood, sampled in a trial of the OX40 agonist ivuxolimab. The source is an adult with an advanced solid tumor such as melanoma, head and neck, liver or kidney cancer. CDR3 bases: TGTGCCAGCAGCGATCCCGGGACAGGGGTTTACACTGAAGCTTTCTTT. It translates to CASSDPGTGVYTEAFF.